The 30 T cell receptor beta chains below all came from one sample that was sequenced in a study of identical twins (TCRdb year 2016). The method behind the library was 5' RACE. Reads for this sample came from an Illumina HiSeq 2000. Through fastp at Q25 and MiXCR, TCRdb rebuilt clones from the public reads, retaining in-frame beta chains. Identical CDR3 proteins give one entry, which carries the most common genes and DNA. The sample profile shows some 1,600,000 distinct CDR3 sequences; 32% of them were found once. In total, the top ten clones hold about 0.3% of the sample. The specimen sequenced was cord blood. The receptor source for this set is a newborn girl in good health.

CDR3 coding DNA: TGTGCCAGCAGCCTCACTTCCGGGACAGGCACAGATACGCAGTATTTT. Its translation is CASSLTSGTGTDTQYF. The chain uses TRBV6-1 and TRBJ2-3, with 7 bases identical to TRBD1. The CDR3 consists of 16 residues. From germline, CDR1 is MNHNS and CDR2 SASEGT. The V segment lost 6 bases and the J segment 1 base; nucleotides outside the gene matches: 10.

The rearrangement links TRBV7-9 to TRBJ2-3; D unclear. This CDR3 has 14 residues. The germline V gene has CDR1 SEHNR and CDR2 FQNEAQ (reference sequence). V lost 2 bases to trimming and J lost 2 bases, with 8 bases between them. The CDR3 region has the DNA TGTGCCAGCAGCTTATTCAGGCACACAGATACGCAGTATTTT. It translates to CASSLFRHTDTQYF.

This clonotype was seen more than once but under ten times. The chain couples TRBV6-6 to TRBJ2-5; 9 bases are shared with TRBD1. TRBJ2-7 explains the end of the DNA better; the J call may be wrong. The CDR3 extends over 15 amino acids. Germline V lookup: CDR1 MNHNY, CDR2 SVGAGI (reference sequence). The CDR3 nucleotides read TGTGCCAGCAGTGGAAAAGACAGGGGGGTCTACGAGCAGTACTTC. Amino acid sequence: CASSGKDRGVYEQYF.

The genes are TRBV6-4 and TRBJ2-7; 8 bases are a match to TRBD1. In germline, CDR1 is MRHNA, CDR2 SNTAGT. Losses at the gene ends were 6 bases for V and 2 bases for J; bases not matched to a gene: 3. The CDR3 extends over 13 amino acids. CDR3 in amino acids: CASRDRAPYEQYF. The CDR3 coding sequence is TGTGCCAGCAGGGACAGGGCCCCCTACGAGCAGTACTTC.

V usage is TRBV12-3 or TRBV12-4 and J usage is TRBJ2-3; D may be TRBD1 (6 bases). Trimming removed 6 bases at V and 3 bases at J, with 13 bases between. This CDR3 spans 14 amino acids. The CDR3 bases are TGTGCCAGCAGCCCGGACAGTTATACAGATACGCAGTATTTT. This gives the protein CASSPDSYTDTQYF.

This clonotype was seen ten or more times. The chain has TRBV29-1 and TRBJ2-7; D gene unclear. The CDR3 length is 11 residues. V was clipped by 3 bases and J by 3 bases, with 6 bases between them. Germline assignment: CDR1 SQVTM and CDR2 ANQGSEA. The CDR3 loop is CSVEAGYEQYF. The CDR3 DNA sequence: TGCAGCGTTGAGGCTGGCTACGAGCAGTACTTC.

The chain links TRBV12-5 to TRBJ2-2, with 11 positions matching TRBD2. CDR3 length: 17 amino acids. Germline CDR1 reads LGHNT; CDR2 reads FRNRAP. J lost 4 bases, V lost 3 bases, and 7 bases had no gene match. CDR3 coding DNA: TGTGCTAGTGGTTTCTTACTAGCGGGGGCCCCCACCGGGGAGCTGTTTTTT. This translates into CASGFLLAGAPTGELFF. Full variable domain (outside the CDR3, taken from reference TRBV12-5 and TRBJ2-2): DARVTQTPRHKVTEMGQEVTMRCQPILGHNTVFWYRQTMMQGLELLAYFRNRAPLDDSGMPKDRFSAEMPDATLATLKIQPSEPRDSAVYFCASGFLLAGAPTGELFFGEGSRLTVL.

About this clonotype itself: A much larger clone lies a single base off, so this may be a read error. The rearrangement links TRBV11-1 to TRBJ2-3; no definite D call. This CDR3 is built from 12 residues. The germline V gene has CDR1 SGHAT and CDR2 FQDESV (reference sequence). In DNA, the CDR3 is TGTGCCAGCAGGCCTCTAGGAGATGCGCAGTATTTT. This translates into CASRPLGDAQYF.

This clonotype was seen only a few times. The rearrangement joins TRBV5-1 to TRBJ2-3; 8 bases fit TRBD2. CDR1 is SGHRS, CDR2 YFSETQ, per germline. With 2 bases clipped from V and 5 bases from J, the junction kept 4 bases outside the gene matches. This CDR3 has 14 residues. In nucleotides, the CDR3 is TGCGCCAGCAGCTTTAGCGGGGTAGGAGATACGCAGTATTTT. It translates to CASSFSGVGDTQYF. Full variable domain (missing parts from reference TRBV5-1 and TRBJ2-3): KAGVTQTPRYLIKTRGQQVTLSCSPISGHRSVSWYQQTPGQGLQFLFEYFSETQRNKGNFPGRFSGRQFSNSRSEMNVSTLELGDSALYLCASSFSGVGDTQYFGPGTRLTVL.

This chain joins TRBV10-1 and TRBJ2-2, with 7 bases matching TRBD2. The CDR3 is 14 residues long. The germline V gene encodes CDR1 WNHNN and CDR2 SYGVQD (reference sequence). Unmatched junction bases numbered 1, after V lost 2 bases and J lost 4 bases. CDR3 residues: CASSEGTITGELFF. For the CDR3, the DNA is TGCGCCAGCAGTGAGGGGACTATCACCGGGGAGCTGTTTTTT.

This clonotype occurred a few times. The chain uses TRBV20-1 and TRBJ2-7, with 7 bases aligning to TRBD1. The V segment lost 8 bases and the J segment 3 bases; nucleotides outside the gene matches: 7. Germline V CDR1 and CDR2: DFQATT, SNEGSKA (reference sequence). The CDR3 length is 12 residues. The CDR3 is CSYSGTDYEQYF. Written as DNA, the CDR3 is TGCAGTTATTCCGGGACAGACTACGAGCAGTACTTC.

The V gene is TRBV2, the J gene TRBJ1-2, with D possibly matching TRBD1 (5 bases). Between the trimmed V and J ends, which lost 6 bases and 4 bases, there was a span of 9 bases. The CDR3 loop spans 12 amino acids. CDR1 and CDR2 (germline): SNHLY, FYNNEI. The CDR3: CASRRRGYGYTF. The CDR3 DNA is TGTGCCAGCAGAAGGAGGGGCTATGGCTACACCTTC.

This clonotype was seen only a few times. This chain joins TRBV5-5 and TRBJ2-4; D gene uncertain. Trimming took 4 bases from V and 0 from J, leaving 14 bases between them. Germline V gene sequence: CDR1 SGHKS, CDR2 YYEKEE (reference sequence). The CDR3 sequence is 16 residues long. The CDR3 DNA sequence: TGTGCCAGCAGCCCGTGGACCCAGATAGCCAAAAACATTCAGTACTTC. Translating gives CASSPWTQIAKNIQYF.

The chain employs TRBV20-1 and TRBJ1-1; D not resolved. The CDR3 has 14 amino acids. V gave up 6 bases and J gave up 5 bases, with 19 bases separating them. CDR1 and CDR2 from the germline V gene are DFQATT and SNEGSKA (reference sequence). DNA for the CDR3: TGCAGTGCCACCCCATTGCGGGTTTTTACTGAAGCTTTCTTT. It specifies CSATPLRVFTEAFF.

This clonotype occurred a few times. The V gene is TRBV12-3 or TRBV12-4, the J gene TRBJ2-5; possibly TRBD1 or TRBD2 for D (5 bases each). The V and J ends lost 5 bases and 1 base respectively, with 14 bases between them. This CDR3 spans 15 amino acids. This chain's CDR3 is CASSPRSGSQETQYF. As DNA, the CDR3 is TGTGCCAGCAGTCCCCGTTCAGGGAGCCAAGAGACCCAGTACTTC.

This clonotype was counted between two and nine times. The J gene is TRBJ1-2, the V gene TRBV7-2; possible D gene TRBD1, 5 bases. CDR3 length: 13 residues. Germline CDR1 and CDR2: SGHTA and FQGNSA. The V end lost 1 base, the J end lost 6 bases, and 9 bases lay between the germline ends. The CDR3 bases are TGTGCCAGCAGCTTAGGACAGAACCATGGCTACACCTTC. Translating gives CASSLGQNHGYTF.

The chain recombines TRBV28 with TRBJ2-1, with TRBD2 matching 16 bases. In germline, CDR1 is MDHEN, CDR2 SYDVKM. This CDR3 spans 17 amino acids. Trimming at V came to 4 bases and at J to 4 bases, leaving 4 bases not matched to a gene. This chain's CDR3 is CASSSGTSGRGYNEQFF. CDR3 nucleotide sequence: TGTGCCAGCAGTTCAGGGACTAGCGGGAGGGGGTACAATGAGCAGTTCTTC.

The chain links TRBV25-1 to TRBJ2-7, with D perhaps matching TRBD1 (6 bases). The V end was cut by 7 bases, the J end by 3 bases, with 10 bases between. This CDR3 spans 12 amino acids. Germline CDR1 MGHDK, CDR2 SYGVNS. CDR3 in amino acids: CASTTGIYEQYF. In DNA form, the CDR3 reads TGTGCCAGCACAACAGGGATCTACGAGCAGTACTTC.

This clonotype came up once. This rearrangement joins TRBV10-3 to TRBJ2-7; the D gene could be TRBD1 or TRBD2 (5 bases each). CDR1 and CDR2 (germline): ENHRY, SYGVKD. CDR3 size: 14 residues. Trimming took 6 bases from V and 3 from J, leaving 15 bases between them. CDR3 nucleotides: TGTGCCATCAGGACCCGGGACGGCATCTACGAGCAGTACTTC. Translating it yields CAIRTRDGIYEQYF.

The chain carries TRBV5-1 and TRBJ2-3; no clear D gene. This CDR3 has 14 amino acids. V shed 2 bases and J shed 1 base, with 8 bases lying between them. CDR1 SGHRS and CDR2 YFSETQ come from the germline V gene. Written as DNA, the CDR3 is TGCGCCAGCAGCTTTCTGCCTGGCACAGATACGCAGTATTTT. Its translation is CASSFLPGTDTQYF.

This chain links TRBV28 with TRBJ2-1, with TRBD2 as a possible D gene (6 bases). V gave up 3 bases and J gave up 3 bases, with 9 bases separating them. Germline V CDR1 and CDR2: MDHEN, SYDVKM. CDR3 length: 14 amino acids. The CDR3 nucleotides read TGTGCCAGCAGTTTTCTAGCGTACTACAATGAGCAGTTCTTC. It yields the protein CASSFLAYYNEQFF.

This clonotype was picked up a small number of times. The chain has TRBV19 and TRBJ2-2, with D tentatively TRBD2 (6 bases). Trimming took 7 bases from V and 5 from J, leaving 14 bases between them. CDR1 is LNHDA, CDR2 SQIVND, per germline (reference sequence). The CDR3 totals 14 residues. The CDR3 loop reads CASIRGRGTGELFF. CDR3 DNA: TGTGCCAGTATCCGTGGTCGGGGGACCGGGGAGCTGTTTTTT.

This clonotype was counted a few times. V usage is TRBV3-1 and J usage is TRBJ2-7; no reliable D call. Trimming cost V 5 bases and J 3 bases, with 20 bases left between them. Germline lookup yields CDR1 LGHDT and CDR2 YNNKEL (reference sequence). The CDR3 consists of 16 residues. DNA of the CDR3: TGTGCCAGCAGCTCCGTCGGGTCTAAGGGCTACTACGAGCAGTACTTC. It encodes CASSSVGSKGYYEQYF.

CDR3 protein: CASSHPQAYSFTTNEKLFF. CDR3 bases: TGCGCCAGCAGCCATCCCCAGGCGTATAGCTTTACAACTAATGAAAAACTGTTTTTT. The rearrangement links TRBV4-1 to TRBJ1-4; D is unresolved. The CDR3 has 19 residues. Per germline, CDR1 MGHRA and CDR2 YSYEKL. Trimming pared 3 bases from V and 0 bases from J, leaving 20 bases between.

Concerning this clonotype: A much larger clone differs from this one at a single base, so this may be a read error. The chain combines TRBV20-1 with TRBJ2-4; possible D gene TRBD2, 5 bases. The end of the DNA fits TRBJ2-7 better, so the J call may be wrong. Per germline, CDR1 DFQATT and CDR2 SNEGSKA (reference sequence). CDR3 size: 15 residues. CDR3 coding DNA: TGCAGTGCTAGACCTAGCTGGTTTGGATCCTACGAGCAGTACTTC. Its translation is CSARPSWFGSYEQYF.

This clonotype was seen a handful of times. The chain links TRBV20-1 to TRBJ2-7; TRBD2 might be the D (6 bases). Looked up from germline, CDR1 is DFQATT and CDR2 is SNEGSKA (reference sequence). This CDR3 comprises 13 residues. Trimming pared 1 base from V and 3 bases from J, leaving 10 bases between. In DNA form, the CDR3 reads TGCAGTGCTAGAGGGAGGGCCGTCTACGAGCAGTACTTC. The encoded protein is CSARGRAVYEQYF.

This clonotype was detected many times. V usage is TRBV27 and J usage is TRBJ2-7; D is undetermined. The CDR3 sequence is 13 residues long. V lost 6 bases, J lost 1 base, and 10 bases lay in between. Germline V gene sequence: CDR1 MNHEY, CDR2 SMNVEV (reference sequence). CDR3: CASSPDVSYEQYF. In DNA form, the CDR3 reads TGTGCCAGCAGCCCGGACGTGTCCTACGAGCAGTACTTC.

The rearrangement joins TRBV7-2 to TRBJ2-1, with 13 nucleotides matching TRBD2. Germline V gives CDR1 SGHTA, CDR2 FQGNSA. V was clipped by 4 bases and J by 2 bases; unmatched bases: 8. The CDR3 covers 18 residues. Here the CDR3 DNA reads TGTACCAGCAGCTGGAGGACTAGCGGGAGTCTCACCTACAATGAGCAGTTCTTC. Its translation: CTSSWRTSGSLTYNEQFF.

CDR3: CATSRVWTSGRKIYEQYF. The CDR3 nucleotides are TGTGCCACCAGCAGAGTATGGACTAGCGGGAGAAAGATCTACGAGCAGTACTTC. The rearrangement links TRBV15 to TRBJ2-7, with TRBD2 matching 13 bases. V was pared by 1 base and J by 3 bases, with 9 bases of the junction left unmatched. Germline V gene data show CDR1 as LNHNV and CDR2 as YYDKDF (reference sequence). This CDR3 has 18 amino acids.

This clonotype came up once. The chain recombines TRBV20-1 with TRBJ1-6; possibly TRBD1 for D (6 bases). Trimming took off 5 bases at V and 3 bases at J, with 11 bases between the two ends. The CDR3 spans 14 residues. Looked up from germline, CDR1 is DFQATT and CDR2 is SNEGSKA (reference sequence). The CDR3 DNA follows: TGCAGTGCTCGCCGACAGGTCTATAATTCACCCCTCCACTTT. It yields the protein CSARRQVYNSPLHF.